The 5 T cell receptor beta chains below all came from one sample that was sequenced in a study of post-analysis software for immune sequencing data. General observations from the study: TRBV5-6, TRBV5-1 and TRBV20-1 were among five TRBV segments more frequent in patients than controls.

cDNA libraries for TCR beta contained unique molecular identifiers. From the PCR reads, TCRdb called clonotypes with MiXCR, one entry per CDR3 protein. Here the sample spans some 890,000 distinct CDR3 sequences, about 57% being singletons. No antigen is known for these receptors. What was sequenced was blood. The receptors were sampled from a girl between 10 and 17 years old with multiple sclerosis.

This clonotype came up a few times. This chain joins TRBV6-4 and TRBJ2-3; D might be TRBD2 (5 bases). The CDR3 sequence is 14 residues long. V gave up 6 bases and J gave up 0 bases, with 10 bases separating them. Germline V gene sequence: CDR1 MRHNA, CDR2 SNTAGT. The CDR3 DNA reads as TGTGCCAGCAGGAGGGATGGTAGCACAGATACGCAGTATTTT. Its translation is CASRRDGSTDTQYF.

The V gene is TRBV11-2, the J gene TRBJ2-4; no firm D call. The germline V and J ends were trimmed by 5 bases and 0 bases, with 17 bases remaining between them. Germline V gene lookup returns CDR1 SGHAT and CDR2 FQNNGV. The CDR3 consists of 17 residues. CDR3: CASSPDIGKAAKNIQYF. CDR3 nucleotides: TGTGCCAGCAGCCCCGACATTGGGAAAGCAGCCAAAAACATTCAGTACTTC.

The chain recombines TRBV20-1 with TRBJ2-5; the match to TRBD1 covers 8 bases. Trimming removed 2 bases from V and 3 bases from J; junction bases left unmatched: 8. Germline lookup yields CDR1 DFQATT and CDR2 SNEGSKA (reference sequence). The CDR3 is 15 residues long. The CDR3 protein is CSARWGGQGKETQYF. Written as DNA, the CDR3 is TGCAGTGCTAGATGGGGCGGACAGGGAAAAGAGACCCAGTACTTC.

This clonotype appeared a few times. The rearrangement uses TRBV7-3 and TRBJ2-3, with 7 bases fitting TRBD1. The CDR3 is made up of 14 amino acids. Unmatched junction bases numbered 4, after V lost 6 bases and J lost 1 base. Germline CDR1 is SGHTA and CDR2 is FQGTGA. CDR3 DNA sequence: TGTGCCAGCAGATCCGGACAGGGCACAGATACGCAGTATTTT. Translated, it gives CASRSGQGTDTQYF.

This clonotype was seen a handful of times. V usage is TRBV12-3 or TRBV12-4 and J usage is TRBJ2-7; the D call may be TRBD1 or TRBD2 (5 bases each). CDR3 length: 15 residues. V gave up 5 bases and J gave up 2 bases, with 16 bases separating them. CDR3 bases: TGTGCCAGCAGTCACCGGGGCACCTTGACCTACGAGCAGTACTTC. Translated: CASSHRGTLTYEQYF.